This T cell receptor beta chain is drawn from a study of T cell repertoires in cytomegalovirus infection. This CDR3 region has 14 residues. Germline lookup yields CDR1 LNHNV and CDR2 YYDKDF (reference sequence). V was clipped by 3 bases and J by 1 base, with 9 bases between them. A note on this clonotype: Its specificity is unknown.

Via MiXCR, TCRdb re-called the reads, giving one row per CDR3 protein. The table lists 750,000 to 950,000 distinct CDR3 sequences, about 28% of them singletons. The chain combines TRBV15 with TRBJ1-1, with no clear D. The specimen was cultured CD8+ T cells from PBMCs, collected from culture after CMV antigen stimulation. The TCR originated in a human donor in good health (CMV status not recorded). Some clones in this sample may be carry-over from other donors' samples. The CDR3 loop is CATSSAGRNTEAFF. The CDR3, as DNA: TGTGCCACCAGCAGTGCCGGACGGAACACTGAAGCTTTCTTT. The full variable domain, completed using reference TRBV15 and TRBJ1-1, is DAMVIQNPRYQVTQFGKPVTLSCSQTLNHNVMYWYQQKSSQAPKLLFHYYDKDFNNEADTPDNFQSRRPNTSFCFLDIRSPGLGDTAMYLCATSSAGRNTEAFFGQGTRLTVV.